This T cell receptor beta chain was recorded in a study of cytotoxic CD8 clonotypes in ibrutinib-treated CLL. About the study: Per sample, productive templates averaged around 260,000 and productive rearrangements averaged approximately 87,000. General study points: Treatment left the uncommon public clonotypes either contracted or stable in frequency. Age-matched healthy donor levels were exceeded by baseline clonality, which tracked circulating CD8+ T-cell counts. Clonality showed a rise at ibrutinib response that reversed toward baseline at progression.

The table came from immunoSEQ multiplex PCR; TCRdb's copy has only in-frame clones and leaves some out. The data show 140,000 to 150,000 clones, with about 80% seen just once and 5% to 5.5% held by the top ten. V lost 8 bases to trimming and J lost 1 base, with 11 bases between them. The germline V gene has CDR1 MNHEY and CDR2 SVGAGI. The CDR3 length is 13 residues. Details on this clone: What it recognizes is unknown.

The sample in question was PBMCs, obtained after 24 months of ibrutinib treatment. The genes are TRBV6-5 and TRBJ1-1; D is uncertain. The TCR originated in a human donor with chronic lymphocytic leukemia. The CDR3 DNA reads TGTGCCAGCCGTGCGGTGGCGAACACTGAAGCTTTCTTT. It is translated as CASRAVANTEAFF.